This paragraph reports one TCR beta chain. Relapses following autologous stem cell transplantation were seen in all patients, with brentuximab vedotin exposure varying. These data are taken from a study of PD-1 blockade in classical Hodgkin lymphoma. Some clones are missing from TCRdb's copy, which holds only in-frame ones; the method was immunoSEQ multiplex PCR. The sample includes over 25,000 clones, about two thirds of them seen just once. Germline lookup yields CDR1 MGHRA and CDR2 YSYEKL. The CDR3 runs 14 residues. Trimming took off 1 base at V and 1 base at J, with 7 bases between the two ends. The sequence was collected from a human donor with classical Hodgkin lymphoma. The chain carries TRBV4-1 and TRBJ2-5; D is perhaps TRBD2 (5 bases). Sequencing used peripheral blood mononuclear cells (PBMCs), obtained before the second cycle of nivolumab. The CDR3 DNA is TGCGCCAGCAGCCAAGTGGACTTCCAAGAGACCCAGTACTTC. Encoded protein: CASSQVDFQETQYF.